This T cell receptor beta chain was identified in a study of T-cell memory formation after mild COVID-19. Study-level background: For the most part, TCR clusters were specific to one donor.

This clonotype came up many times. Its specificity is unknown. Using constant-segment primers, 5'RACE produced TCR alpha and TCR beta cDNA libraries carrying sample barcodes and UMIs. TCRdb ran MiXCR on the 5' RACE reads and lists one entry per CDR3 protein. The data hold fewer than 650,000 distinct CDR3 sequences, with 20% to 25% observed a single time. CDR3 length equals 11 residues. From germline, CDR1 is MNHEY and CDR2 SVGEGT. V was trimmed by 8 bases and J by 0 bases, leaving 5 bases between them. Study-wide findings and caveats: The appearance of some responding clones in pre-infection memory suggested that cross-reactive memory joined.

The receptor's source is an adult woman who had mild COVID-19 (a few samples of this study predate the infection). Cell type and time point are not known. J is TRBJ2-7 and V is TRBV6-2 or TRBV6-3; no firm D call. Sequenced sample: PBMCs or a T cell subset sorted from them (not recorded which). The CDR3 bases are TGTGCCAGCCGTTTCTCCTACGAGCAGTACTTC. Protein sequence: CASRFSYEQYF.